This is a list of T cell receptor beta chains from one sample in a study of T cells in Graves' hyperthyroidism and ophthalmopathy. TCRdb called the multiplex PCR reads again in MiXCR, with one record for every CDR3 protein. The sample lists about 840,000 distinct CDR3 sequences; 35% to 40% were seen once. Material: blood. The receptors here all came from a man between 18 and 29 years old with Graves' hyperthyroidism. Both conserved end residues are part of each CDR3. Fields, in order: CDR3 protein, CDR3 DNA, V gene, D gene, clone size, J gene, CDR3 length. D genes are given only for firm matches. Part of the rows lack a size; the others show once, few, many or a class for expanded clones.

CDR3: CASSHPEELETQYF; DNA: TGTGCCAGCAGCCACCCCGAGGAACTGGAGACCCAGTACTTC; V: TRBV7-9; D: .; size: few; J: TRBJ2-5; length: 14
CDR3: CATVTGGTGELFF; DNA: TGTGCCACTGTGACAGGGGGGACCGGGGAGCTGTTTTTT; V: TRBV2; D: TRBD1; size: .; J: TRBJ2-2; length: 13
CDR3: CASSFTLTVATSEKLFF; DNA: TGTGCCAGCAGCTTTACTCTGACAGTGGCAACTAGTGAAAAACTGTTTTTT; V: TRBV7-8; D: .; size: .; J: TRBJ1-4; length: 17
CDR3: CASSATGGSNQPQHF; DNA: TGTGCCAGCAGCGCCACAGGGGGCAGCAATCAGCCCCAGCATTTT; V: TRBV7-6; D: TRBD1; size: many; J: TRBJ1-5; length: 15
CDR3: CASWNPRGNTEAFF; DNA: TGTGCCAGTTGGAACCCCAGGGGGAACACTGAAGCTTTCTTT; V: TRBV27; D: .; size: .; J: TRBJ1-1; length: 14
CDR3: CASSLRFDREETQYF; DNA: TGTGCCAGCAGCTTAAGATTCGACAGGGAAGAGACCCAGTACTTC; V: TRBV7-9; D: TRBD1; size: many; J: TRBJ2-5; length: 15
CDR3: CASSLGVPTEAFF; DNA: TGTGCCAGCAGCTTAGGAGTACCGACTGAAGCTTTCTTT; V: TRBV7-9; D: .; size: many; J: TRBJ1-1; length: 13
CDR3: CATADRGRTEAFF; DNA: TGTGCCACTGCGGACAGGGGGCGGACTGAAGCTTTCTTT; V: TRBV19; D: TRBD1; size: many; J: TRBJ1-1; length: 13
CDR3: CASRPGMRENAQPQHF; DNA: TGTGCCAGCAGGCCCGGAATGAGGGAAAATGCGCAGCCCCAGCATTTT; V: TRBV6-5; D: .; size: .; J: TRBJ1-5; length: 16
CDR3: CASKRSGSSNQPQHF; DNA: TGTGCCAGCAAAAGATCAGGGAGTAGCAATCAGCCCCAGCATTTT; V: TRBV7-9; D: .; size: .; J: TRBJ1-5; length: 15
CDR3: CASSLMMGEAGGYTF; DNA: TGTGCCAGCAGTTTAATGATGGGGGAGGCCGGAGGCTACACCTTC; V: TRBV12-3/TRBV12-4; D: .; size: .; J: TRBJ1-2; length: 15
CDR3: CASSIKGTGGEKLFF; DNA: TGTGCCAGCAGCATTAAGGGGACAGGGGGTGAAAAACTGTTTTTT; V: TRBV11-3; D: TRBD1; size: .; J: TRBJ1-4; length: 15
CDR3: CASSARYRDPGELFF; DNA: TGTGCCAGCAGCGCCCGTTACAGGGACCCCGGGGAGCTGTTTTTT; V: TRBV9; D: .; size: .; J: TRBJ2-2; length: 15
CDR3: CASSYSSGTGANVLTF; DNA: TGTGCCAGCAGTTACTCCTCGGGGACCGGGGCCAACGTCCTGACTTTC; V: TRBV6-6; D: .; size: few; J: TRBJ2-6; length: 16
CDR3: CSVELRNTEAFF; DNA: TGCAGCGTAGAACTCCGGAACACTGAAGCTTTCTTT; V: TRBV20-1; D: .; size: .; J: TRBJ1-1; length: 12
CDR3: CSARSGQENTEAFF; DNA: TGCAGTGCTAGATCCGGGCAGGAGAACACTGAAGCTTTCTTT; V: TRBV20-1; D: .; size: many; J: TRBJ1-1; length: 14
CDR3: CASSLATGGTYEQYF; DNA: TGTGCCAGCAGCTTAGCGACAGGGGGAACCTACGAGCAGTACTTC; V: TRBV7-2; D: TRBD1; size: .; J: TRBJ2-7; length: 15
CDR3: CASSGQDGNEQFF; DNA: TGTGCCAGCAGTGGACAGGACGGGAATGAGCAGTTCTTC; V: TRBV11-2; D: TRBD1; size: .; J: TRBJ2-1; length: 13
CDR3: CSVEVGYEGYTF; DNA: TGCAGCGTTGAGGTGGGGTACGAGGGCTACACCTTC; V: TRBV29-1; D: .; size: .; J: TRBJ1-2; length: 12
CDR3: CASRRTDWAEAFF; DNA: TGCGCCAGCAGGCGGACGGATTGGGCTGAAGCTTTCTTT; V: TRBV5-1; D: .; size: many; J: TRBJ1-1; length: 13
CDR3: CATSSEQGFSYEQYF; DNA: TGTGCCACCAGCAGCGAACAGGGTTTCAGTTACGAGCAGTACTTC; V: TRBV15; D: .; size: many; J: TRBJ2-7; length: 15
CDR3: CASSVSGHDNEQFF; DNA: TGTGCCAGCAGCGTAAGTGGCCACGACAATGAGCAGTTCTTC; V: TRBV9; D: .; size: .; J: TRBJ2-1; length: 14
CDR3: CSLSGTGAFTEAFF; DNA: TGCAGTCTCAGCGGGACAGGGGCTTTCACTGAAGCTTTCTTT; V: TRBV29-1; D: TRBD1; size: .; J: TRBJ1-1; length: 14
CDR3: CASSQGFGVTYEQYF; DNA: TGCGCCAGCAGCCAAGGGTTCGGGGTAACCTACGAGCAGTACTTC; V: TRBV5-1; D: .; size: .; J: TRBJ2-7; length: 15
CDR3: CASSAHSGVTGELFF; DNA: TGCGCCAGCAGCGCCCACAGTGGCGTCACCGGGGAGCTGTTTTTT; V: TRBV7-2; D: .; size: .; J: TRBJ2-2; length: 15
CDR3: CASSLNQGSPYEQYF; DNA: TGTGCCAGCAGCTTAAACCAGGGTTCCCCCTACGAGCAGTACTTC; V: TRBV7-2; D: .; size: .; J: TRBJ2-7; length: 15
CDR3: CSGWEGYTF; DNA: TGCAGCGGGTGGGAGGGCTACACCTTC; V: TRBV29-1; D: .; size: .; J: TRBJ1-2; length: 9
CDR3: CASSQDSLGIGAPLHF; DNA: TGCGCCAGCAGCCAAGACAGCCTGGGCATAGGAGCACCCCTCCACTTT; V: TRBV7-2; D: .; size: once; J: TRBJ1-6; length: 16
CDR3: CASSFIAGGTGELFF; DNA: TGTGCCAGCAGCTTCATAGCGGGAGGGACCGGGGAGCTGTTTTTT; V: TRBV7-2; D: TRBD2; size: .; J: TRBJ2-2; length: 15
CDR3: CASSYDRVYGYTF; DNA: TGCGCCAGCAGCTACGACAGGGTATATGGCTACACCTTC; V: TRBV25-1; D: TRBD1; size: many; J: TRBJ1-2; length: 13
CDR3: CASSMTGYGYTF; DNA: TGTGCCAGTAGTATGACAGGCTATGGCTACACCTTC; V: TRBV19; D: .; size: .; J: TRBJ1-2; length: 12
CDR3: CAITQDRMNEQYF; DNA: TGTGCCATCACCCAGGACAGAATGAATGAGCAGTACTTC; V: TRBV10-3; D: .; size: .; J: TRBJ2-7; length: 13
CDR3: CSAGSDRDQPQHF; DNA: TGCAGTGCTGGAAGCGACAGGGACCAGCCCCAGCATTTT; V: TRBV20-1; D: TRBD1; size: .; J: TRBJ1-5; length: 13
CDR3: CASSQVTSGYTF; DNA: TGTGCCAGCAGCCAAGTGACCAGCGGCTACACCTTC; V: TRBV14; D: .; size: few; J: TRBJ1-2; length: 12